This T cell receptor beta chain is drawn from a study of blood T cell repertoires in COVID-19. The study drew participants aged about 18 to 89 years from roughly 25 US areas. V trimming: 3 bases; J trimming: 4 bases; junction bases outside the gene matches: 2. The CDR3 covers 15 residues. The germline CDR1 and CDR2 sequences are MNHEY and SMNVEV (reference sequence). TCRdb keeps only in-frame clones here, not all; method: immunoSEQ multiplex PCR. The table shows a few hundred thousand clones, with approximately 88% occurring only once. In the case of this clone: This sample also contains other DNA sequences that code for the same CDR3.

The chain combines TRBV27 with TRBJ2-1; TRBD1 matches 11 bases. This clonotype was obtained from a woman aged 40 to 55 who had been exposed to COVID-19. Sequenced input: PBMCs or T cells enriched from blood (not recorded which). The CDR3 region is CASSFGTGGYNEQFF. In DNA, the CDR3 is TGTGCCAGCAGTTTCGGGACAGGGGGTTACAATGAGCAGTTCTTC.